A single sample gave rise to the 14 T cell receptor beta chains below, sequenced in a study of regulatory T cells in long-lasting Graves disease (dated by TCRdb to the early 2020s). According to the study, the label for this sample's time point signals: persistent/refractory GD, antithyroid drugs over 5 years with positive TRAb. For both TCR sequencing and RNA sequencing, RNA was extracted from PBMCs using TRIzol. The library was made by multiplex PCR. The sample was run on an Illumina HiSeq 4000. TCR beta libraries were built with iRepertoire HTBI primers and Arm-PCR amplification of CDR3 regions. The public reads were quality trimmed at Q25 with fastp and then assembled into clones with MiXCR by TCRdb, keeping productive beta chains. Each entry is one CDR3 protein sequence, shown with its most common DNA and genes. The sample table shows about 470,000 distinct CDR3 sequences, and about a fifth are seen once. Of the sample, 6.5% to 10% is held by the ten largest clones.

Sequenced here: peripheral blood mononuclear cells (PBMCs), sampled when the disease was refractory, from a patient treated with antithyroid drugs. These receptors were collected from a female donor with Graves disease.

This clonotype was counted ten times or more. The chain uses TRBV27 and TRBJ2-5; D uncertain. Between the trimmed V and J ends, which lost 3 bases and 3 bases, there was a span of 11 bases. Germline loops: CDR1 MNHEY, CDR2 SMNVEV (reference sequence). The CDR3 extends over 14 amino acids. CDR3: CASSFRADEETQYF. As DNA, the CDR3 is TGTGCCAGCAGTTTTAGGGCTGACGAAGAGACCCAGTACTTC.

As to this clonotype: A read error may be the cause here, since a much bigger clone is one base away. CDR3 residues: CASSQAGIYTGELFF. In DNA, the CDR3 is TGTGCCAGCAGCCAAGCAGGGATTTACACCGGGGAGCTGTTTTTT. This rearrangement joins TRBV3-1 to TRBJ2-2; D perhaps matches TRBD1 (5 bases). The CDR3 totals 15 residues. The germline V gene has CDR1 LGHDT and CDR2 YNNKEL (reference sequence). V dropped 1 base and J dropped 3 bases, with 9 bases sitting between them.

This clonotype was seen ten or more times. This chain connects TRBV28 to TRBJ2-7; TRBD1 is a possible D gene (5 bases). V shed 2 bases and J shed 0 bases, with 8 bases lying between them. Germline V CDR1 and CDR2: MDHEN, SYDVKM. The CDR3 extends over 14 amino acids. In DNA, the CDR3 is TGTGCCAGCAGTTTAATGGGGCTCTCCTACGAGCAGTACTTC. This codes for CASSLMGLSYEQYF.

Many counts were recorded for this clonotype. This chain links TRBV9 with TRBJ1-1, with D possibly being TRBD1 (6 bases). V shed 1 base and J shed 2 bases, with 18 bases lying between them. The CDR3 length is 17 residues. Germline CDR1 is SGDLS and CDR2 is YYNGEE. DNA of the CDR3: TGTGCCAGCAGCGTAAACGCCCGGACAGAGACTAACACTGAAGCTTTCTTT. Its protein is CASSVNARTETNTEAFF.

In its sample, this clonotype was seen many times. This chain joins TRBV27 and TRBJ1-2; D gene unclear. CDR1 and CDR2 (germline): MNHEY, SMNVEV (reference sequence). The CDR3 covers 14 residues. The ends were cut back, 8 bases at V and 2 bases at J, with 15 bases in the middle. CDR3 bases: TGTGCCAGCTCCCGAATGGGCGGAAACTATGGCTACACCTTC. Translating gives CASSRMGGNYGYTF.

This clonotype was detected ten times or more. The rearrangement uses TRBV15 and TRBJ1-5; D unresolved. The germline V and J ends were trimmed by 1 base and 5 bases, with 9 bases remaining between them. The length of the CDR3 is 14 residues. CDR1 is LNHNV, CDR2 YYDKDF, per germline (reference sequence). CDR3 nucleotide sequence: TGTGCCACCAGCAGAGCCCAGGCGGATCAGCCCCAGCATTTT. Translation gives CATSRAQADQPQHF.

This clonotype appeared many times. V gene TRBV3-1 combines with J gene TRBJ2-7; a possible D gene is TRBD1 (7 bases). V lost 1 base, J lost 3 bases, and 16 bases lay in between. CDR1 LGHDT and CDR2 YNNKEL come from the germline V gene (reference sequence). The CDR3 covers 16 residues. The CDR3 DNA sequence: TGTGCCAGCAGCCAAGTTGGAGGGGCAGGGGGCTACGAGCAGTACTTC. This sequence encodes CASSQVGGAGGYEQYF.

J is TRBJ2-7 and V is TRBV28; perhaps D is TRBD1 or TRBD2 (7 bases each). The CDR3 spans 15 residues. The V gene lost 6 bases and the J gene lost 4 bases, with 19 bases spanning the gap. CDR1 and CDR2 from the germline V gene are MDHEN and SYDVKM. CDR3 protein: CASSPGGGGGYEQYF. In DNA, the CDR3 is TGTGCCAGCAGCCCAGGGGGAGGGGGAGGTTACGAGCAGTACTTC.

This clonotype appeared many times. V usage is TRBV6-5 and J usage is TRBJ1-2, with a weak D call TRBD1 (5 bases). This CDR3 contains 13 residues. Per the germline V gene, CDR1 is MNHEY and CDR2 is SVGAGI. V was trimmed by 0 bases and J by 6 bases, leaving 8 bases between them. The CDR3 sequence: CASSYSGGDGYTF. CDR3 nucleotides: TGTGCCAGCAGTTACTCCGGGGGTGATGGCTACACCTTC.

This clonotype was found a few times. The V call is TRBV20-1, the J call TRBJ2-7; TRBD1 aligns across 7 bases. This CDR3 has 14 residues. Germline CDR1 reads DFQATT; CDR2 reads SNEGSKA (reference sequence). After removal of 1 base from V and 2 bases from J, the junction contained 5 bases not matched to a gene. CDR3 in DNA: TGCAGTGCTAGAGGGACAGGTTCGGCCTACGAGCAGTACTTC. Its protein is CSARGTGSAYEQYF.

The chain links TRBV12-3 or TRBV12-4 to TRBJ1-2; D uncertain. The CDR3 consists of 11 residues. Trimming cost V 5 bases and J 8 bases, with 9 bases left between them. In DNA, the CDR3 is TGTGCCAGCAGTCGACAAGGGGGCTACACCTTC. Translation: CASSRQGGYTF.

This chain connects TRBV7-9 to TRBJ2-5; D uncertain. Trimming removed 0 bases from V and 4 bases from J, with 12 bases in between. CDR3 length: 15 residues. The germline V gene encodes CDR1 SEHNR and CDR2 FQNEAQ (reference sequence). The CDR3, as DNA: TGTGCCAGCAGCTTAGCCGAAGCAGTACGAGAGACCCAGTACTTC. Amino acids: CASSLAEAVRETQYF.

V and J are TRBV9 and TRBJ2-7; D possibly corresponds to TRBD2 (6 bases). Germline V gives CDR1 SGDLS, CDR2 YYNGEE. The CDR3 is made up of 15 amino acids. V was cut by 0 bases and J by 7 bases, with 17 bases left in between. The CDR3 loop reads CASSVEHRSRGEQYF. The CDR3 nucleotides read TGTGCCAGCAGCGTAGAACATAGATCACGGGGGGAGCAGTACTTC.

The chain joins TRBV4-3 to TRBJ2-7, with D tentatively TRBD1 (6 bases). CDR1 and CDR2 from the germline V gene are LGHNA and YSLEER. CDR3 length: 15 amino acids. The V end was cut by 0 bases, the J end by 0 bases, with 9 bases between. The CDR3 region is CASSQEWTASYEQYF. The DNA of the CDR3 is TGCGCCAGCAGCCAAGAGTGGACAGCCTCCTACGAGCAGTACTTC.